The next 9 T cell receptor beta chains were all read from a single sample in a study of T cells in women clearing cervical HPV infection. Data came from immunoSEQ multiplex PCR; TCRdb stores just in-frame clones and leaves some out. This sample's table has tens of thousands of clones. Sequencing was performed on blood buffy coat. These receptors were obtained from a woman aged 18 to 75 with a cervical HPV16 infection that either progressed to CIN3+ or cleared (not recorded which).

Comment on this clone: The CDR3 end is not reached by the read, which stops 3 residues before it; the germline J gene fills it in. The rearrangement uses TRBV19 and TRBJ1-2, with D possibly being TRBD1 (5 bases). Trimming pared 2 bases from V and 3 bases from J, leaving 13 bases between. CDR3 size: 15 residues. Per germline, CDR1 LNHDA and CDR2 SQIVND (reference sequence). The DNA read from the CDR3 is TGTGCCAGTAGTATAACGGCCAGGGAATACTATGGC. It is translated as CASSITAREYYG. In full, the CDR3 is CASSITAREYYGYTF.

Regarding this clone: At one boundary the junction diverges from the germline segment, which might be a read error. The DNA ends 3 residues before the CDR3 does, and the rest of the CDR3 is filled in from the germline J gene. The chain employs TRBV4-2 and TRBJ1-5; a possible D gene is TRBD1 (5 bases). The CDR3 contains 14 residues. Germline V gene data show CDR1 as LGHNA and CDR2 as YNFKEQ. The CDR3 sequence is CASSLGGGDQPQHF. The CDR3 bases that were read are TGCGCCAGCAGCCTCGGGGGGGGTGATCAGCCC.

Concerning this clone itself: Sequencing ends 3 residues short of the CDR3 end; the germline J gene provides the rest. The chain recombines TRBV19 with TRBJ1-1; perhaps TRBD1 as D (5 bases). CDR1 is LNHDA and CDR2 is SQIVND in the germline V gene (reference sequence). Trimming stripped 6 bases from V and 3 bases from J, with 11 bases between. CDR3 size: 13 residues. The CDR3 here is CASRSTVYTEAFF. The covered CDR3 bases are TGTGCCAGTAGGTCGACAGTTTACACTGAA.

A word on this clone: At the DNA level, this CDR3 is encoded by other sequences in the same sample as well. The CDR3 bases that were read are TGTGCCAGCAGCTCTCAGGGTCCGCGTGAAAAA. It translates to CASSSQGPREK. The whole CDR3 region reads CASSSQGPREKLFF. V is TRBV7-2 and J is TRBJ1-4; possibly TRBD1 for D (5 bases). The CDR3 is cut off 3 residues early in the read; its end comes from the germline J gene. Looked up from germline, CDR1 is SGHTA and CDR2 is FQGNSA. The CDR3 loop spans 14 amino acids. The V end lost 4 bases, the J end lost 7 bases, and 13 bases lay between the germline ends.

With respect to this clone: The read terminates 3 residues ahead of where the CDR3 ends, so the germline J gene completes it. The chain recombines TRBV20-1 with TRBJ2-5, with 10 bases matching TRBD2. CDR1 and CDR2 (germline): DFQATT, SNEGSKA (reference sequence). The CDR3 consists of 15 residues. The trim removed 5 bases at V and 0 bases at J, leaving 6 bases unmatched. CDR3 bases read: TGCAGTGCTTGGCAGCGGGGGGGAAACCAAGAGACC. The encoded protein is CSAWQRGGNQET. The whole CDR3 protein reads CSAWQRGGNQETQYF.

Remarks on this clone: With the read ending 3 residues before the CDR3 end, the germline J gene is used to fill in that end. This chain uses TRBV7-9 with TRBJ2-5; maybe TRBD1 (5 bases). The CDR3 is 13 residues long. The germline gives CDR1 SEHNR, CDR2 FQNEAQ (reference sequence). With 3 bases removed from V and 5 bases from J, the gap between germline ends came to 10 bases. Incomplete CDR3 DNA: TGTGCCAGCAGCTTTGGGGCACGGGAGACC. Translation: CASSFGARET. The whole CDR3 protein reads CASSFGARETQYF. Together with reference TRBV7-9 and TRBJ2-5, the CDR3 gives the full variable domain: DTGVSQNPRHKITKRGQNVTFRCDPISEHNRLYWYRQTLGQGPEFLTYFQNEAQLEKSRLLSDRFSAERPKGSFSTLEIQRTEQGDSAMYLCASSFGARETQYFGPGTRLLVL.

Comments on this clone: The CDR3 end lies 3 residues beyond the end of the read and is filled in from the germline J gene. The chain joins TRBV6-1 to TRBJ1-6; no reliable D call. The CDR3 sequence is 14 residues long. Germline CDR1 reads MNHNS; CDR2 reads SASEGT. The V and J ends lost 4 bases and 6 bases respectively, with 10 bases between them. CDR3: CASSGRSLNSPLHF. The sequenced part of the CDR3 DNA is TGTGCCAGCAGTGGGCGGTCCCTTAATTCACCC.

Points on this clone: Read sequence stops 3 residues before the CDR3 end, and the germline J gene provides the missing end. The gene calls are TRBV5-1 and TRBJ1-4, with a tentative D call TRBD1 (6 bases). Germline CDR1 SGHRS, CDR2 YFSETQ. The CDR3 is 14 residues long. V shed 7 bases and J shed 0 bases, with 10 bases lying between them. The sequenced part of the CDR3 DNA is TGCGCCAGCCGCGGACAGACAACTAATGAAAAA. It codes for CASRGQTTNEK. From start to end, the CDR3 is CASRGQTTNEKLFF.

For this clone: The read halts 3 residues ahead of the CDR3 end, with the missing end drawn from the germline J gene. The chain carries TRBV7-9 and TRBJ2-7, with TRBD1 identical over 9 bases. V lost 3 bases, J lost 0 bases, and 3 bases stayed unmatched. Germline CDR1 is SEHNR and CDR2 is FQNEAQ (reference sequence). CDR3 length: 15 amino acids. Incomplete CDR3 DNA: TGTGCCAGCAGCTTGCCGGGACAGGGCTCCTACGAG. It yields the protein CASSLPGQGSYE. The whole CDR3 protein is CASSLPGQGSYEQYF.